This TCR beta chain comes out of a study of Tregs in tolerant kidney transplant recipients. CD4+CD25+CD127- Tregs, CD4+CD25- non-Tregs, CD4 and CD8 cells were sorted. Before regulatory T cell sorting, thawed PBMCs rested overnight at 37°C in 150 to 250 IU/ml IL-2. On this clone: Its antigen remains unidentified.

Libraries were prepared by immunoSEQ multiplex PCR; TCRdb keeps only in-frame clonotypes and omits some of them. The table shows tens of thousands of clones, with about 90% occurring only once. Trimming shortened V by 6 bases and J by 3 bases, and 11 bases separated the two germline ends. Germline-derived CDR1 and CDR2 are KGHSH and LQKENI. The CDR3 covers 13 residues. Study-level findings and limits: No direct test of biological reproducibility was done here.

The chain combines TRBV18 with TRBJ1-1; D is ambiguous. This receptor was identified in a human donor in good health. The sequencing input was Tregs from blood. The CDR3 coding sequence is TGTGCCAGCTCCACGACATTAGACACTGAAGCTTTCTTT. Translating gives CASSTTLDTEAFF.